This T cell receptor beta chain was identified in a study of control samples from healthy donors and cancer patients (dated by TCRdb to between 2020 and 2021). The protocol used for the library was the immunoSEQ multiplex PCR assay. This immuneACCESS table, as held by TCRdb, lists in-frame sequences with V and J called but not all clones. Of the missing ones, under half trace to an unresolved V gene in checked studies; the others have no known cause. The sample table lists over 60,000 clones, 65% to 90% of them with a count of one. The top ten hold 4.5% to 7% of the sample. To note about this clone: What antigen it recognizes has not been identified. Qualities for individual bases were not recorded, and no much larger clone is one base off.

V was cut back by 0 bases and J by 4 bases, leaving a gap of 13 bases between them. CDR1 and CDR2 are read off the germline V gene as SGHRS and YFSETQ. The cysteine opens and the phenylalanine closes a CDR3 of 15 amino acids. Of the read, only the CDR3 DNA is kept; its 45 bases are in frame from base 1. The chain uses TRBV5-1 and TRBJ1-2; D gene: possibly TRBD1, on 5 matching bases. Sequenced material: blood. The sequence came from a man between 35 and 55 years old in good health. This receptor has the CDR3 CASSLEGEMGYGYTF. The DNA sequence is given as TGCGCCAGCAGCTTGGAAGGGGAAATGGGCTATGGCTACACCTTC.